Listed below are T cell receptor beta chains from one sample, sequenced in a study of T cell clones after liver transplantation. Produced via immunoSEQ multiplex PCR; TCRdb's table is partial and in-frame only. The sample shows fewer than 70,000 clones, over 70% of them seen only once. Here the sequenced sample was CD4+ T cells from blood, taken before liver transplant. Source of these receptors: a human donor who received a liver transplant. CDR3s leave out the opening cysteine and the closing phenylalanine or tryptophan.

V	J	CDR3
TRBV10-1	TRBJ1-2	ASSPGQGANYGYT
TRBV5-1	TRBJ2-2	ASSSQGAYTGELF
TRBV28	TRBJ1-5	ATIQGLNQPQH
TRBV27	TRBJ1-5	ASSLKAGSHNQPQH
TRBV11-2	TRBJ2-7	ASSPLGTTGGYEQY
TRBV5-1	TRBJ1-6	ASSLDRGRNSPLH
TRBV7-9	TRBJ2-2	ASSFGTAMNTGELF
TRBV2	TRBJ2-7	ASSERGRGMGEQY
TRBV9	TRBJ2-3	ASSLSGGAGDTQY
TRBV30	TRBJ1-1	AWSVGREAF
TRBV6-5	TRBJ1-3	ASRPGQAGGNTIY
TRBV7-2	TRBJ1-4	ASSYNQGANEKLF
TRBV6-1	TRBJ1-6	ASSELTGSSYNSPLH
TRBV5-1	TRBJ1-1	ASSLGQENTEAF
TRBV5-6	TRBJ2-3	ASSPSPSGGASGTQY
TRBV5-6	TRBJ2-2	ASSRQGFVTGELF
TRBV28	TRBJ2-1	AILDRADNEQF
TRBV4-2	TRBJ2-4	ASSSYRFKQGLRAKNIQY
TRBV6-1	TRBJ1-6	ASSERQGSYNSPLH
TRBV11-2	TRBJ2-3	ASRLDTGTQY
TRBV14	TRBJ2-5	ASSRTGGVTQY
TRBV30	TRBJ2-3	AWSVQAGGGGDTQY
TRBV2	TRBJ1-1	ASSSRQGGTEAF
TRBV29-1	TRBJ1-3	SVEETGGTIY
TRBV28	TRBJ1-2	ASSPDRGLGYT
TRBV19	TRBJ1-2	ASSPTPPGSHGYT
TRBV29-1	TRBJ2-2	SVLIPRGELF
TRBV11-2	TRBJ2-7	ASSEGRLVSYEQY
TRBV18	TRBJ1-1	ASSPLADRVATEAF
TRBV6-6	TRBJ1-2	ASSFWTANYGYT
TRBV5-6	TRBJ1-4	ASSTGQGGEKLF
TRBV5-3	TRBJ2-3	ARSSSGGADTQY
TRBV11-2	TRBJ2-2	ASSTEPGYTGELF
TRBV7-3	TRBJ2-7	ASSLWGLAGYEQY
TRBV6-5	TRBJ1-3	ASSQDRSSGNTIY
TRBV27	TRBJ1-1	ASSPLGGITEAF
TRBV18	TRBJ2-2	ASSPATSGGNTGELF
TRBV19	TRBJ2-7	ASSPRQGAEQY
TRBV30	TRBJ2-3	AWSVRGGQSTDTQY